This T cell receptor beta chain derives from a study of T-cell memory formation after mild COVID-19. The wider study: Among the donors, TCR clusters were largely specific to each donor.

The CDR3 runs 17 residues. After removal of 1 base from V and 2 bases from J, the junction contained 6 bases not matched to a gene. Per the germline V gene, CDR1 is SGHTA and CDR2 is FQGNSA. With respect to this clonotype: Its antigen is not identified.

Overall study findings and caveats: Pre-infection memory contained some responding clones, which suggested that cross-reactive memory had joined.

The authors produced TCR alpha and TCR beta cDNA libraries with sample barcodes and UMIs by 5'RACE using constant-segment primers. TCRdb re-derived calls from the 5' RACE reads in MiXCR, one entry per CDR3 protein. The sample holds 400,000 to 500,000 distinct CDR3 sequences, about 20% seen once. The source is an adult woman who had mild COVID-19 (a few samples of this study predate the infection). Cell type and time point are not known. The sequencing input was PBMCs or a T cell subset sorted from them (not recorded which). The V and J genes are TRBV7-2 and TRBJ2-5, with 11 bases identical to TRBD2. CDR3 bases: TGTGCCAGCAGCTTAGAGGGGACTAGCGGTGAACAAGAGACCCAGTACTTC. It is translated as CASSLEGTSGEQETQYF.